This T cell receptor (beta chain) comes out of a study of blood T cell repertoires in COVID-19. Turning to the study itself: Samples taken during acute and convalescent COVID-19 were collected in the United States, Italy and Spain. Sources were T cells, B-cell-depleted T cells, or PBMCs; the material itself was cDNA or gDNA.

Original methodology: Nucleated cell number was recorded as an estimate derived from reference gene primer amplification. Sequenced by immunoSEQ multiplex PCR; TCRdb stores in-frame clones only, minus some. The V and J calls and clone size were taken over from that table, and D and trimming were inferred from the DNA. The sample has about 78,000 clones, 90% seen once. CDR1 MNHEY and CDR2 SMNVEV come from the germline V gene (reference sequence). CDR3 length: 13 amino acids. The V end lost 8 bases, the J end lost 3 bases, and 10 bases lay between the germline ends. This rearrangement joins TRBV27 to TRBJ2-2; tentative D call: TRBD2 (5 bases). The specimen was peripheral blood. The TCR originated in a woman older than 75 with active or convalescent COVID-19. The CDR3 region has the DNA TGTGCCAGCGGGAGCCGCTACACCGGGGAGCTGTTTTTT. This encodes CASGSRYTGELFF.